This T cell receptor (beta chain) was retrieved from a study of cytomegalovirus exposure and HLA in healthy donors. As regards this clone: Its antigen remains unknown.

Vbeta (60) and Jbeta (13) primers were used in the PCR. Only in-frame clones appear in the TCRdb table, and some are missing; sequencing was by immunoSEQ multiplex PCR. Across roughly 100,000 clones, the top ten clones capture 0.55% to 0.65% of the sample. Findings of the study overall: TCR beta sequences reportedly predicted the HLA-A and HLA-B alleles of most subjects accurately. TCR beta chains numbering more than 150 were designated cytomegalovirus-associated. One later analysis reportedly identified an Asian-associated ancestry cluster that showed fewer N-insertions than the roughly 600-donor mean.

The V and J ends lost 5 bases and 0 bases respectively, with 10 bases between them. This CDR3 has 14 amino acids. Germline CDR1 MNHEY, CDR2 SVGAGI. Specimen: PBMCs. This TCR was recovered from a man in his fifties or sixties in good health and CMV-seronegative. The genes are TRBV6-5 and TRBJ1-1; the D gene is possibly TRBD1 (6 bases). CDR3 coding DNA: TGTGCCAGCAGTGCACAGGGTCTGAACACTGAAGCTTTCTTT. It specifies CASSAQGLNTEAFF.